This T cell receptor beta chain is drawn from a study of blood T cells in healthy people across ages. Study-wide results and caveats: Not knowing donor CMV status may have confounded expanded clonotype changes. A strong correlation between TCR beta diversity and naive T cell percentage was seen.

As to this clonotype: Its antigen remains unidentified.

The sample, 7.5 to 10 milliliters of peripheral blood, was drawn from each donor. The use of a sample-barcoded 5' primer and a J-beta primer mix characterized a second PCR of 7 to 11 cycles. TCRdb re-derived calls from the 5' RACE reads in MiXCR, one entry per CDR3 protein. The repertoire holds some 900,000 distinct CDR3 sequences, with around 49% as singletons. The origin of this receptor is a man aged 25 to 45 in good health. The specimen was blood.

The CDR3 DNA reads as TGTGCCAGCAGCCAGTCCGACGGGGCCACAGATACGCAGTATTTT. It yields the protein CASSQSDGATDTQYF. The rearrangement links TRBV4-2 to TRBJ2-3; D tentatively fits TRBD1 or TRBD2 (5 bases each). Trimming stripped 3 bases from V and 2 bases from J, with 12 bases between. Per germline, CDR1 LGHNA and CDR2 YNFKEQ. This CDR3 has 15 amino acids.